This T cell receptor (beta chain) was captured in a study of T-cell memory formation after mild COVID-19. The table lists this clonotype with a few counts. Trimming took off 6 bases at V and 4 bases at J, with 14 bases between the two ends. The CDR3 covers 14 residues. CDR1 is SGHVS, CDR2 FQNEAQ, per germline. Using its own MiXCR run on the 5' RACE reads, TCRdb lists one record per CDR3 protein. Among a few hundred thousand distinct CDR3 sequences, roughly 16% were seen once, and the ten largest hold approximately 23%. Sequencing was performed on PBMCs or a T cell subset sorted from them (not recorded which). The gene calls are TRBV7-8 and TRBJ2-3; no reliable D call. This TCR derives from a man aged 18 to 30 who had mild COVID-19 (a few samples of this study predate the infection). Cell type and time point are not known. This CDR3 reads CASRPRGGADTQYF. Here the CDR3 DNA reads TGTGCCAGCAGGCCCCGCGGTGGCGCAGATACGCAGTATTTT.